This T cell receptor beta chain appears in the sequencing data of a study of T cells in Graves' hyperthyroidism and ophthalmopathy. Study details: The initial diagnosis was the point when peripheral blood was collected, ahead of any treatment. Findings and caveats of the study: Stable hyperthyroidism was told apart from ophthalmopathy by a model built on 13 V-J features. The model identified upcoming ophthalmopathy a median approximately six months ahead of onset.

This clonotype was counted between two and nine times. The antigen is not known. PBMCs stemmed from around 10 ml fresh peripheral blood. The investigators amplified TCR beta CDR3 regions from RNA transcripts. When the TCR CDR3 underwent first-round RT-PCR, the HTBI primer set was used. TCRdb reprocessed the multiplex PCR reads with MiXCR, giving one entry per CDR3 protein. The sample carries 370,000 or so distinct CDR3 sequences, about 14% recorded once. Germline lookup yields CDR1 MNHNS and CDR2 SASEGT. V dropped 8 bases and J dropped 1 base, with 20 bases sitting between them. CDR3 size: 16 residues. The V gene is TRBV6-1, the J gene TRBJ1-1; D may be TRBD1 (5 bases). This TCR derives from a man aged 25-40 years with Graves' hyperthyroidism that later progressed to Graves' ophthalmopathy. Sequencing used blood. The DNA for the CDR3 is TGTGCCAGCCGCTACGATGGGGAGACAGCGAACACTGAAGCTTTCTTT. It codes for CASRYDGETANTEAFF.